The 23 T cell receptor beta chains below were found in one sample sequenced in a study of CD8 T cells in ankylosing spondylitis. Study conclusions and caveats: For ankylosing spondylitis blood, a TCR beta motif of 7 or 8 highly homologous variants appeared characteristic.

The antigens for these receptors are not known. TCRdb fed the 5' RACE reads into MiXCR, producing one record per CDR3 protein. The sample gives 200,000 to 250,000 distinct CDR3 sequences, 6% to 8.5% of which show up once; 14% is in the top ten. The specimen was blood, either unsorted or a sorted T cell fraction (not recorded which). These receptors were taken from a male donor with ankylosing spondylitis.

This clonotype was seen repeatedly, ten times or more. The chain uses TRBV12-3 or TRBV12-4 and TRBJ1-2; 10 bases are a match to TRBD1. The CDR3 length is 15 residues. The V gene end was trimmed by 3 bases and the J gene end by 5 bases; junction bases not matched to a gene: 6. The CDR3 DNA sequence: TGTGCCAGCAGTTTTCGGACAGGGGGATTGTATGGCTACACCTTC. As protein: CASSFRTGGLYGYTF.

This clonotype was counted between two and nine times. This chain uses TRBV6-5 with TRBJ2-2; 8 nucleotides align to TRBD1. Germline values: CDR1 MNHEY, CDR2 SVGAGI. The CDR3 contains 15 residues. J was trimmed by 9 bases and V by 5 bases; bases with no gene match: 11. The CDR3 here is CASSPIRGPDRELFF. The DNA for the CDR3 is TGTGCCAGCAGTCCAATCAGGGGGCCCGACCGGGAGCTGTTTTTT.

This clonotype was seen a handful of times. V is TRBV20-1 and J is TRBJ1-2; D is undetermined. This CDR3 spans 15 amino acids. The V end was cut by 0 bases, the J end by 3 bases, with 14 bases between. Germline V gene lookup returns CDR1 DFQATT and CDR2 SNEGSKA (reference sequence). The CDR3 here is CSAREISDIYYGYTF. CDR3 in DNA: TGCAGTGCTAGAGAGATTTCCGACATATACTATGGCTACACCTTC.

This chain links TRBV12-5 with TRBJ2-7; D unclear. This CDR3 comprises 12 residues. V was pared by 2 bases and J by 3 bases, with 5 bases between. Per germline, CDR1 LGHNT and CDR2 FRNRAP. For the CDR3, the DNA is TGTGCTAGTGGTTTGTCATACTACGAGCAGTACTTC. Residues: CASGLSYYEQYF.

In regard to this clonotype: A much larger clone lies a single base off, so this may be a read error. The CDR3 spells CASSPLGGGGSYEQYF. The CDR3 DNA reads TGTGCCAGCTCACCGCTGGGGGGAGGCGGCTCCTACGAGCAGTACTTC. The chain employs TRBV18 and TRBJ2-7, with D perhaps TRBD2 (6 bases). V was clipped by 3 bases and J by 0 bases, with 15 bases between them. CDR1 and CDR2 from the germline V gene are KGHSH and LQKENI. The CDR3 consists of 16 residues.

The sample holds many counts of this clonotype. Lacking the conserved final phenylalanine or tryptophan, this CDR3 likely reflects a read error. The limits of the CDR3 on the DNA are not certain, so only TCRdb's listed CDR3 is given. The chain employs TRBV2 and TRBJ1-4; TRBD1, the table's D call, lacks a check against the DNA. The CDR3 comprises 14 residues, both ends counted. Germline assignment: CDR1 SNHLY and CDR2 FYNNEI. This CDR3 reads CASSDSGITATGVL.

The rearrangement links TRBV7-9 to TRBJ2-3; D ambiguous. The CDR3 is made up of 13 amino acids. Trimming stripped 5 bases from V and 5 bases from J, with 11 bases between. In germline, CDR1 is SEHNR, CDR2 FQNEAQ (reference sequence). The CDR3 DNA sequence: TGTGCCAGCAGCCTACCTTCGCAAGATACGCAGTATTTT. The encoded protein is CASSLPSQDTQYF.

This clonotype was picked up many times. The chain joins TRBV28 to TRBJ2-1, with no clear D. The V and J ends lost 4 bases and 4 bases respectively, with 14 bases between them. CDR3 size: 15 residues. Germline CDR1 MDHEN, CDR2 SYDVKM. The CDR3 nucleotides read TGTGCCAGCAGTTCTTCCCGGGCTATATACAATGAGCAGTTCTTC. Its protein product is CASSSSRAIYNEQFF.

The chain joins TRBV28 to TRBJ2-7, with TRBD2 identical over 10 bases. The CDR3 extends over 15 amino acids. The V gene's germline CDR1 is MDHEN and CDR2 SYDVKM. After removal of 6 bases from V and 0 bases from J, the junction contained 5 bases not matched to a gene. DNA for the CDR3: TGTGCCAGCAGCCAAACTAGCGGGGTCTCCTACGAGCAGTACTTC. Translating it yields CASSQTSGVSYEQYF. The variable domain in full, with the rest retrieved from reference TRBV28 and TRBJ2-7, is DVKVTQSSRYLVKRTGEKVFLECVQDMDHENMFWYRQDPGLGLRLIYFSYDVKMKEKGDIPEGYSVSREKKERFSLILESASTNQTSMYLCASSQTSGVSYEQYFGPGTRLTVT.

This clonotype was seen at least ten times. This chain joins TRBV29-1 and TRBJ2-7, with 9 bases aligning to TRBD2. Losses at the gene ends were 6 bases for V and 4 bases for J; bases not matched to a gene: 13. The germline V gene has CDR1 SQVTM and CDR2 ANQGSEA. The CDR3 loop spans 15 amino acids. CDR3 bases: TGCAGCGTCCCCGCTGCGCGGGAGGGCAGGTACGAGCAGTACTTC. Protein: CSVPAAREGRYEQYF.

The chain recombines TRBV6-2 or TRBV6-3 with TRBJ2-7, with a tentative D call TRBD1 (5 bases). The CDR3 contains 14 residues. Germline CDR1 and CDR2: MNHEY and SVGEGT. V gave up 2 bases and J gave up 5 bases, with 13 bases separating them. The CDR3 protein is CASSYGPGSDEQYF. For the CDR3, the DNA is TGTGCCAGCAGTTACGGGCCAGGGTCCGACGAGCAGTACTTC.

Many counts were recorded for this clonotype. The chain couples TRBV7-9 to TRBJ2-1; either TRBD1 or TRBD2 may fit D (5 bases each). With 5 bases removed from V and 8 bases from J, the gap between germline ends came to 13 bases. Germline assignment: CDR1 SEHNR and CDR2 FQNEAQ (reference sequence). This CDR3 contains 13 residues. CDR3 sequence: CASSPSGSHEQFF. The CDR3 region has the DNA TGTGCCAGCAGCCCTTCAGGGAGCCATGAGCAGTTCTTC.

The J gene is TRBJ1-2, the V gene TRBV20-1; a possible D gene is TRBD1 (5 bases). Germline V gene data show CDR1 as DFQATT and CDR2 as SNEGSKA (reference sequence). This CDR3 spans 15 amino acids. The V end lost 7 bases, the J end lost 3 bases, and 21 bases lay between the germline ends. The CDR3 region is CSVSPSLGLDYGYTF. For the CDR3, the DNA is TGCAGTGTTTCCCCCTCACTGGGACTGGACTATGGCTACACCTTC.

This clonotype was detected ten times or more. The CDR3 sequence is CASNSGWGLQYF. The DNA of the CDR3 is TGTGCCAGCAATTCGGGGTGGGGGCTACAGTACTTC. This chain links TRBV6-5 with TRBJ2-7; weak D call: TRBD1 (6 bases). Germline lookup yields CDR1 MNHEY and CDR2 SVGAGI. The CDR3 loop spans 12 amino acids. Trimming cost V 7 bases and J 10 bases, with 17 bases left between them.

This clonotype was found many times. This chain uses TRBV7-9 with TRBJ1-1; TRBD1 matches at 7 bases. The CDR3 consists of 14 residues. Germline loops: CDR1 SEHNR, CDR2 FQNEAQ (reference sequence). Trimming removed 5 bases from V and 10 bases from J; junction bases left unmatched: 13. The CDR3 reads CASSPFSTGWGAFF. Here the CDR3 DNA reads TGTGCCAGCAGCCCCTTCTCGACAGGGTGGGGAGCTTTCTTT.

This clonotype was seen only a few times. The chain employs TRBV28 and TRBJ2-7, with D perhaps TRBD1 (5 bases). Germline values: CDR1 MDHEN, CDR2 SYDVKM. There are 15 residues in the CDR3. V gave up 6 bases and J gave up 0 bases, with 15 bases separating them. The CDR3 region is CASSHRQVRSYEQYF. Written as DNA, the CDR3 is TGTGCCAGCAGCCACAGGCAGGTCCGCTCCTACGAGCAGTACTTC.

The sample holds a few counts of this clonotype. The V call is TRBV4-1, the J call TRBJ1-2; a weak D match, TRBD1 (5 bases). The CDR3 has 16 amino acids. The V and J ends lost 0 bases and 2 bases respectively, with 13 bases between them. CDR1 and CDR2 (germline): MGHRA, YSYEKL. The chain's CDR3 is CASSQEIQGANYGYTF. CDR3 coding DNA: TGCGCCAGCAGCCAAGAAATACAAGGGGCGAACTATGGCTACACCTTC.

This clonotype was seen at least ten times. V is TRBV11-2 and J is TRBJ1-2; D call uncertain. The CDR3 length is 14 residues. Trimming left V 5 bases short and J 4 bases short, with 14 bases between. Germline CDR1 and CDR2: SGHAT and FQNNGV. The CDR3 nucleotides read TGTGCCAGCAGCCCCCGATTGGAGGGCTATGGCTACACCTTC. It is translated as CASSPRLEGYGYTF.

This clonotype was recorded many times. The V gene is TRBV7-9, the J gene TRBJ2-2; TRBD1 matches 8 bases. CDR1 and CDR2 from the germline V gene are SEHNR and FQNEAQ (reference sequence). Unmatched junction bases numbered 7, after V lost 5 bases and J lost 5 bases. The length of the CDR3 is 15 residues. For the CDR3, the DNA is TGTGCCAGCAGCGTGGACAGGGTTGGAACCGGGGAGCTGTTTTTT. This gives the protein CASSVDRVGTGELFF. The variable domain in full, completed from reference TRBV7-9 and TRBJ2-2, reads DTGVSQNPRHKITKRGQNVTFRCDPISEHNRLYWYRQTLGQGPEFLTYFQNEAQLEKSRLLSDRFSAERPKGSFSTLEIQRTEQGDSAMYLCASSVDRVGTGELFFGEGSRLTVL.

This clonotype was seen a handful of times. The J gene is TRBJ2-7, the V gene TRBV11-2, with D possibly matching TRBD1 (6 bases). The CDR3 extends over 15 amino acids. Per germline, CDR1 SGHAT and CDR2 FQNNGV. Trimming cost V 6 bases and J 4 bases, with 19 bases left between them. The CDR3 DNA follows: TGTGCCAGCAGTCTGGGCCCTACAGGGAAATACGAGCAGTACTTC. Amino acid sequence: CASSLGPTGKYEQYF. Drawing the rest from reference TRBV11-2 and TRBJ2-7, the complete variable domain is EAGVAQSPRYKIIEKRQSVAFWCNPISGHATLYWYQQILGQGPKLLIQFQNNGVVDDSQLPKDRFSAERLKGVDSTLKIQPAKLEDSAVYLCASSLGPTGKYEQYFGPGTRLTVT.

In regard to this clonotype: A read error may explain this, as a much larger clone is one base away. This sequence joins TRBV5-6 and TRBJ2-2; 8 bases agree with TRBD2. There are 16 residues in the CDR3. The germline V gene has CDR1 SGHDT and CDR2 YYEEEE. The CDR3 DNA follows: TGTGCCGGCAGCTTGGAATCTGCGGGAGGAAACGGGGAGCTGTTTTTT. This encodes CAGSLESAGGNGELFF. The full variable domain, completed using reference TRBV5-6 and TRBJ2-2, is DAGVTQSPTHLIKTRGQQVTLRCSPKSGHDTVSWYQQALGQGPQFIFQYYEEEERQRGNFPDRFSGHQFPNYSSELNVNALLLGDSALYLCAGSLESAGGNGELFFGEGSRLTVL.

CDR3 coding DNA: TGCAGTGCACTCTGGCGAGATCGTGGACCCGAGCAGTACTTC. This codes for CSALWRDRGPEQYF. This rearrangement joins TRBV20-1 to TRBJ2-7; D not certain. From germline, CDR1 is DFQATT and CDR2 SNEGSKA (reference sequence). The CDR3 has 14 amino acids. The ends were cut back, 6 bases at V and 6 bases at J, with 21 bases in the middle.

This clonotype was seen repeatedly, ten times or more. CDR3 DNA sequence: TGTGCCAGCATGGACAGGGTGGTAGGTGAAGCTTTCTTT. It translates to CASMDRVVGEAFF. V gene TRBV2 combines with J gene TRBJ1-1; TRBD1 matches at 8 bases. V lost 7 bases to trimming and J lost 7 bases; unmatched junction nucleotides: 8. Germline assignment: CDR1 SNHLY and CDR2 FYNNEI. CDR3 length: 13 amino acids.